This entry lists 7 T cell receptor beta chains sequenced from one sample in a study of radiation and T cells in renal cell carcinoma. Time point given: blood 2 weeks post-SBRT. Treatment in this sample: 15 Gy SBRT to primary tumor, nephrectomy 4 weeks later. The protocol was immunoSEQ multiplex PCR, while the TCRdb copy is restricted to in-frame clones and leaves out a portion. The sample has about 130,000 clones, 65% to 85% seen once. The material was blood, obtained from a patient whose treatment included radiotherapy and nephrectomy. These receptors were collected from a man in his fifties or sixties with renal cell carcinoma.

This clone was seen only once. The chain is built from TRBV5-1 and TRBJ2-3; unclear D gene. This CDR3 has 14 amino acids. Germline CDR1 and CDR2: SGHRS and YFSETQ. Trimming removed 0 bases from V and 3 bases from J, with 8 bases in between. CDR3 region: CASSLAPPTDTQYF. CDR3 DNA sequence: TGCGCCAGCAGCTTGGCCCCCCCAACAGATACGCAGTATTTT.

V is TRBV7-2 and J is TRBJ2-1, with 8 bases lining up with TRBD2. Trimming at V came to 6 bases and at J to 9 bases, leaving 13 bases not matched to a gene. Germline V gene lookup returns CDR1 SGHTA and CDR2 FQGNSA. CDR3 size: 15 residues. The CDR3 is CASRSTGLVMSEQFF. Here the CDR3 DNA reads TGTGCCAGCAGATCGACGGGACTAGTTATGAGTGAGCAGTTCTTC.

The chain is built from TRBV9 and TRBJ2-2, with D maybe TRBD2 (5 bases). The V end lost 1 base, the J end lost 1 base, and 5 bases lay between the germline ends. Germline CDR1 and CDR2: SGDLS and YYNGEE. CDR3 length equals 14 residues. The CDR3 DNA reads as TGTGCCAGCAGCGTACGGGGGAACACCGGGGAGCTGTTTTTT. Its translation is CASSVRGNTGELFF.

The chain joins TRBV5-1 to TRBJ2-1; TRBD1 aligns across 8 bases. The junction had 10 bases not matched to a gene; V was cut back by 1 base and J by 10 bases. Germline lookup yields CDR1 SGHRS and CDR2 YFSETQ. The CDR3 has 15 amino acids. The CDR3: CASSLTDRERWEQFF. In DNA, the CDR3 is TGCGCCAGCAGCTTGACGGACAGGGAAAGATGGGAGCAGTTCTTC.

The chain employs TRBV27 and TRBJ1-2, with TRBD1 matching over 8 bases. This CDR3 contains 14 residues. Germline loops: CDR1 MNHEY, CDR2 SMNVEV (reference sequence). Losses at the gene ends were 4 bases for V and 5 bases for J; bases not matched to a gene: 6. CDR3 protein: CASSSTGTGYGYTF. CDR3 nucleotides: TGTGCCAGCAGTTCGACCGGGACAGGTTATGGCTACACCTTC.

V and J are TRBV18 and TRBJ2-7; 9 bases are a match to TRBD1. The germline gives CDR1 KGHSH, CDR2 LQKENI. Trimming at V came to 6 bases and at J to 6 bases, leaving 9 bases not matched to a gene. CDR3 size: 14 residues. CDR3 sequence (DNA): TGTGCCAGCTCCTCCGGGACAGGGCTAAGCGAGCAGTACTTC. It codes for CASSSGTGLSEQYF. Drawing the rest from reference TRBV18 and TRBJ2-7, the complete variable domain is NAGVMQNPRHLVRRRGQEARLRCSPMKGHSHVYWYRQLPEEGLKFMVYLQKENIIDESGMPKERFSAEFPKEGPSILRIQQVVRGDSAAYFCASSSGTGLSEQYFGPGTRLTVT.

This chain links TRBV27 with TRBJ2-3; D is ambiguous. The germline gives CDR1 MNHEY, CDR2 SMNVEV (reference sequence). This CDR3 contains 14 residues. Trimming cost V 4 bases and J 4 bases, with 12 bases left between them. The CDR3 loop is CASSYAQSADTQYF. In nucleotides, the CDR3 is TGTGCCAGCAGTTATGCCCAGTCGGCAGATACGCAGTATTTT.